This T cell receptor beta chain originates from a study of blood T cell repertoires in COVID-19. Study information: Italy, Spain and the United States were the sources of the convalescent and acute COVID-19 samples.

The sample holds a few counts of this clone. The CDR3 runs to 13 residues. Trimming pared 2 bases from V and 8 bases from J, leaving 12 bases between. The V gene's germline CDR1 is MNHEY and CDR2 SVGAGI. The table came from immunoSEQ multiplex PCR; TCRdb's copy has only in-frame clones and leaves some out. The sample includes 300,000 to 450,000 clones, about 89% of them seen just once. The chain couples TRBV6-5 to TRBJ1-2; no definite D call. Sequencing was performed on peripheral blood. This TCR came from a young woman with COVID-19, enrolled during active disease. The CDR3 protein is CASSYVPTRGYTF. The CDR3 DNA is TGTGCCAGCAGTTACGTCCCAACGAGAGGCTACACCTTC.